This paragraph reports one TCR beta chain. Its antigen remains undetermined. No base qualities exist here, and no much larger clone lies one base off it. The sample is drawn from a study of response to subunit inactivated influenza vaccine (dated by TCRdb to 2017 to 2018). About the investigation overall: Deep quantitative T cell receptor repertoire profiling was used in the study to track responses to a trivalent subunit inactivated influenza vaccine. Paper-wide results and their limitations: The authors suggested that each seasonal influenza vaccination may recruit only a limited number of new T cells.

CDR1 is given as SGHTA and CDR2 as FQGNSA, both from the germline V gene. From its cysteine to its phenylalanine, the CDR3 spans 17 amino acids. Of all the DNA, just the CDR3 is kept, 51 bases in frame from base 1. V is reduced by 5 bases and J by 3 bases, leaving a spacing of 23 bases between them. Libraries were constructed by RT-PCR. Sequenced on an Illumina HiSeq 2500. TCRdb trimmed the raw reads at Q25, called clones with MiXCR and kept productive beta chains. For every CDR3 protein sequence, its rows merge into one entry that carries the most common genes and DNA. The sample includes hundreds of thousands of distinct CDR3 sequences, with 7.6% observed a single time. The ten largest account for 10% to 15% of the sample.

The sequence derives from a man between 50 and 75 years old who received an inactivated influenza vaccine. Donor details come from another sample of the same person, matched by shared clones. This chain is built from TRBV7-2 and TRBJ2-7; TRBD2 could be the D gene, as 5 bases match. The sequences come from PBMCs from blood, collected around 25 months after vaccination. The sequenced DNA: TGTGCCAGCAGCCTTAGTCGAAGTGGGAGAGTTGGCTACGAGCAGTACTTC. This encodes CASSLSRSGRVGYEQYF. Reference TRBV7-2 and TRBJ2-7 genes cover what lies past the CDR3, so the full variable domain is GAGVSQSPSNKVTEKGKDVELRCDPISGHTALYWYRQSLGQGLEFLIYFQGNSAPDKSGLPSDRFSAERTGGSVSTLTIQRTQQEDSAVYLCASSLSRSGRVGYEQYFGPGTRLTVT.